These 6 T cell receptor beta chains share one sample of origin, sequenced in a study of radiotherapy plus CTLA-4 blockade in lung cancer (dated by TCRdb to between 2018 and 2020). The receptor library was made with the immunoSEQ multiplex PCR assay. The immuneACCESS repertoire file appears here via TCRdb, limited to in-frame rearrangements. These files lack a portion of the clones; in checked studies, under half of the deficit traces to unresolved V genes, and the cause of the others is not known. The sample contains fewer than 150,000 clones, roughly 80% of them found a single time. The ten largest clones add up to over 4% of the sample. The sequencing here drew on peripheral blood, taken from a patient treated with radiotherapy plus ipilimumab. Receptor source: a human donor with non-small cell lung cancer who had a partial response to radiotherapy plus ipilimumab.

This clone came up once. The rearrangement links TRBV9 to TRBJ2-2; the match to TRBD1 covers 9 bases. Trimming cost V 0 bases and J 1 base; bases outside gene matches: 1. Germline V gene sequence: CDR1 SGDLS, CDR2 YYNGEE. CDR3 size: 16 residues. The CDR3, as DNA: TGTGCCAGCAGCGTAGGACAGGGGGTGAACACCGGGGAGCTGTTTTTT. Its translation: CASSVGQGVNTGELFF.

This rearrangement joins TRBV5-4 to TRBJ2-6; D remains unclear. The CDR3 contains 15 residues. Per the germline V gene, CDR1 is SGHNT and CDR2 is YYREEE (reference sequence). V was shortened by 2 bases and J by 1 base, with 7 bases between the two germline ends. The CDR3 DNA sequence: TGTGCCAGCAGCTTCCCCGTGTCTGGGGCCAACGTCCTGACTTTC. This gives the protein CASSFPVSGANVLTF.

The sample holds one count of this clone. The V call is TRBV15, the J call TRBJ2-5; possibly TRBD1 for D (6 bases). Trimming cost V 0 bases and J 1 base, with 12 bases left between them. The CDR3 extends over 16 amino acids. CDR1 LNHNV and CDR2 YYDKDF come from the germline V gene (reference sequence). The CDR3 bases are TGTGCCACCAGCAGAGATGCAGGGGTAGGCCAAGAGACCCAGTACTTC. Amino acid sequence: CATSRDAGVGQETQYF.

This clone was observed a handful of times. The chain is built from TRBV4-1 and TRBJ1-4, with D uncertain. The CDR3 has 19 amino acids. Germline CDR1 MGHRA, CDR2 YSYEKL. Trimming pared 0 bases from V and 5 bases from J, leaving 22 bases between. CDR3 loop: CASSQEWAGRIGVNEKLFF. CDR3 DNA sequence: TGCGCCAGCAGCCAAGAGTGGGCAGGAAGGATCGGGGTGAATGAAAAACTGTTTTTT.

The rearrangement uses TRBV11-2 and TRBJ2-7, with 7 bases that match TRBD1. The CDR3 loop spans 15 amino acids. Trimming at V came to 5 bases and at J to 3 bases, leaving 10 bases not matched to a gene. Germline CDR1 reads SGHAT; CDR2 reads FQNNGV. In nucleotides, the CDR3 is TGTGCCAGCAGCCTTAGACAGGGTTTTAGCTACGAGCAGTACTTC. It specifies CASSLRQGFSYEQYF.

The chain is built from TRBV19 and TRBJ1-2, with 8 bases lining up with TRBD1. CDR3 size: 20 residues. With V trimmed by 4 bases and J by 5 bases, 24 bases remained unmatched. Germline V CDR1 and CDR2: LNHDA, SQIVND (reference sequence). This chain's CDR3 is CASSRKVLSGQGKIGYGYTF. The CDR3 nucleotides read TGTGCCAGTAGTAGGAAGGTGCTGAGTGGACAGGGAAAGATTGGGTATGGCTACACCTTC.